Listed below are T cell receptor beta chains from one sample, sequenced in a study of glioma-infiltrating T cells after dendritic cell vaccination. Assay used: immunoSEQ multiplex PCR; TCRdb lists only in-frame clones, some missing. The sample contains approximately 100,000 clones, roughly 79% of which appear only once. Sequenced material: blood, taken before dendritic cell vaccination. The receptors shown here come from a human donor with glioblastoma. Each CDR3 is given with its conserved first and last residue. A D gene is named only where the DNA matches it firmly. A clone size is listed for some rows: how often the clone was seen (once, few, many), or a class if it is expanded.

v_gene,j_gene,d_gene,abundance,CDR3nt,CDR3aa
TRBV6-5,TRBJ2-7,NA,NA,TGTGCCAGCAGTCGCTCTACCCCTTACGAGCAGTACTTC,CASSRSTPYEQYF
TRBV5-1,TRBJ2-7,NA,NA,TGCGCCAGCAGCTTATCATTCGGAGACCTCTCCTACGAGCAGTACTTC,CASSLSFGDLSYEQYF
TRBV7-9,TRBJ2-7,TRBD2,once,TGTGCCAGCAGCTCCACCGGGACTAGCGGGGGCGCGGTTCCCTACGAGCAGTACTTC,CASSSTGTSGGAVPYEQYF
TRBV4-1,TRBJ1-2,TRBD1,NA,TGCGCCAGCAGCCCGGGACAGGGGTTACGTGGCTACACCTTC,CASSPGQGLRGYTF
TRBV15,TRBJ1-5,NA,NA,TGTGCCACCAGCAGAGACAGGAATCAGCCCCAGCATTTT,CATSRDRNQPQHF
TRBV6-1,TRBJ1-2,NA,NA,TGTGCCAGCAGGGACTCGGGGGGTGGGAGGGATGGCTACACCTTC,CASRDSGGGRDGYTF
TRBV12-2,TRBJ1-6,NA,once,TGTGCAAGTCGCTATCCTGACAGGGATGCCTCCTATAATTCACCCCTCCACTTT,CASRYPDRDASYNSPLHF
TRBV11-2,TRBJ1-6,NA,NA,TGTGCCAGCAGCTTAGCGGGTTCACCCCTCCACTTT,CASSLAGSPLHF
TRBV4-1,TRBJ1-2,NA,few,TGCGCCAGCAGCCAAGACGTGGAGGGTGCGGGGGACGGCTACACCTTC,CASSQDVEGAGDGYTF
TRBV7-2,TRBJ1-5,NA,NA,TGTGCCAGCAGCTTACAGGATCAGCCCCAGCATTTT,CASSLQDQPQHF
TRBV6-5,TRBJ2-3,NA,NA,TGTGCCAGCAGAGGAGACGCCGCTAGCACAGATACGCAGTATTTT,CASRGDAASTDTQYF
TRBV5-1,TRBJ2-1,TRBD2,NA,TGCGCCAGCAGGATGGACGGGCGGGGGGTATACAATGAGCAGTTCTTC,CASRMDGRGVYNEQFF
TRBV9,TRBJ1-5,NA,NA,TGTGCCAGCAGCGAAGAGGCAAGCAATCAGCCCCAGCATTTT,CASSEEASNQPQHF
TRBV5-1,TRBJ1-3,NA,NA,TGCGCCAGCAGCTTGCCAGGGACTGGAAACACCATATATTTT,CASSLPGTGNTIYF
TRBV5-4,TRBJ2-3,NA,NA,TGTGCCAGCAGCTTATCAGGGGCGACAGATACGCAGTATTTT,CASSLSGATDTQYF
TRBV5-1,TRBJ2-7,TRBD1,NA,TGCGCCAGCAGCTTAGGAACAGGGGAAGGCTACGAGCAGTACTTC,CASSLGTGEGYEQYF
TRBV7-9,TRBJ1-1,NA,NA,TGTGCCAGCAGCTTAGGATGGGCCTCCGAGGGCCACACTGAAGCTTTCTTT,CASSLGWASEGHTEAFF
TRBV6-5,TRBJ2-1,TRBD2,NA,TGTGCCAGCACCCGGCTTGCGGGGGGCTTAAATGAGCAGTTCTTC,CASTRLAGGLNEQFF
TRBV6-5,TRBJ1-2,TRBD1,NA,TGTGCCAGCAGTAGGGACAGTCCCTATGGCTACACCTTC,CASSRDSPYGYTF
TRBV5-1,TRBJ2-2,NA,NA,TGCGCCAGCAGCGACCGGGACATCCATACCGGGGAGCTGTTTTTT,CASSDRDIHTGELFF
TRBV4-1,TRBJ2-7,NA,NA,TGCGCCAGCGGCCCCCAGGGCCTATCCTACGAGCAGTACTTC,CASGPQGLSYEQYF
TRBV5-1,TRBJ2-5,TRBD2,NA,TGCGCCAGCAGCCTACTAGCGGGGGGGCTTGAGACCCAGTACTTC,CASSLLAGGLETQYF
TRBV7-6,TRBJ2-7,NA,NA,TGTGCCAGCAGCTTAGCTTCGGTCTCGAACGAGCAGTACTTC,CASSLASVSNEQYF
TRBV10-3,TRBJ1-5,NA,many,TGTGCCATCAGTGACGGTCAGCCCCAGCATTTT,CAISDGQPQHF
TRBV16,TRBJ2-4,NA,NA,TGTGCCAGCAGCCAATTTAATTCAGGGTTAGCCAAAAACATTCAGTACTTC,CASSQFNSGLAKNIQYF
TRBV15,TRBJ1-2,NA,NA,TGTGCCACCGGAGACGGACAGACCGGCTACACCTTC,CATGDGQTGYTF
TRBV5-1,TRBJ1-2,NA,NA,TGCGCCAGCAGCCCGGGGGAAACCCTTAACTATGGCTACACCTTC,CASSPGETLNYGYTF
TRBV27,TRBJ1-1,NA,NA,TGTGCCAGCAGTTTAGCCAGGGGCGGCACTGAAGCTTTCTTT,CASSLARGGTEAFF
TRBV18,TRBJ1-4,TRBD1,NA,TGTGCCAGCTCACCGTTTCAGGGGGCGCAAGGAATTGAAAAACTGTTTTTT,CASSPFQGAQGIEKLFF
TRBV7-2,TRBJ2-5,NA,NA,TGTGCCAGCAGCTTAGTGTTCGAAGAGACCCAGTACTTC,CASSLVFEETQYF
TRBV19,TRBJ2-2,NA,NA,TGTGCCAGTAGTATCGGGGGTAGTCTAGGGGAGCTGTTTTTT,CASSIGGSLGELFF
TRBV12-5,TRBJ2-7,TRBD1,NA,TGTGCTAGTGGTTGGGGGGGGACAGGGTCCTACGAGCAGTACTTC,CASGWGGTGSYEQYF
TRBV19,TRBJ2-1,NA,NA,TGTGCCAGTACCCCCGACCGGAGCTCCTACAATGAGCAGTTCTTC,CASTPDRSSYNEQFF
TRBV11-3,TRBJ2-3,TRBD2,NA,TGTGCCAGCAGCTTAAGAACTAGCGGGGTTACAGATACGCAGTATTTT,CASSLRTSGVTDTQYF
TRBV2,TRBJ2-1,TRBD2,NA,TGTGCCAGCAGTGGGACCGGGACTAGCGGGGGGGCGGAGAATGAGCAGTTCTTC,CASSGTGTSGGAENEQFF
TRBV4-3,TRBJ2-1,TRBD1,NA,TGCGCCAGCAGCCAAGATCGGGACAGGGGCTACAATGAGCAGTTCTTC,CASSQDRDRGYNEQFF
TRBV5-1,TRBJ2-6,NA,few,TGCGCCAGCAGCGGGACAACAACTGGGGCCAACGTCCTGACTTTC,CASSGTTTGANVLTF
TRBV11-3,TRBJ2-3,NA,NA,TGTGCCAGCAGCTCCCCAGGGGATAGCACAGATACGCAGTATTTT,CASSSPGDSTDTQYF
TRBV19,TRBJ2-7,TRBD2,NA,TGTGCCAGTACACCGGGAGCGGGGGGGCGTTACGAGCAGTACTTC,CASTPGAGGRYEQYF
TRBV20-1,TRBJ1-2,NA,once,TGCAGTGTTCTCTTAGGCTACACCTTC,CSVLLGYTF
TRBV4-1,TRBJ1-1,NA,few,TGCGCCAGCAGTTCAGACTCCAGAGTGAACACTGAAGCTTTCTTT,CASSSDSRVNTEAFF
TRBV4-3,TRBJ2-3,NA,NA,TGCGCCAGCAGCCACCACCCCGGCGGAGGGTCGGCCGATACGCAGTATTTT,CASSHHPGGGSADTQYF
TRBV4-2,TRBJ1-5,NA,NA,TGTGCCAGCAGCCAAGATCAGGGGAGTCAGCCCCAGCATTTT,CASSQDQGSQPQHF
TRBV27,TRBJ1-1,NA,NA,TGTGCCAGCAGATCGGACACCCTTATGGCTGAAGCTTTCTTT,CASRSDTLMAEAFF
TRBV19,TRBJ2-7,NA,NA,TGTGCCAGTAGTATTTCGGCGGGGCTGGACGAGCAGTACTTC,CASSISAGLDEQYF
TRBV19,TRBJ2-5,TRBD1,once,TGTGCCAGTAGCCGGGACAGGGGCCCAGAGACCCAGTACTTC,CASSRDRGPETQYF
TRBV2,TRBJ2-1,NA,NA,TGTGCCAGCAGGGAACCGGGGGGCCACAATGAGCAGTTCTTC,CASREPGGHNEQFF
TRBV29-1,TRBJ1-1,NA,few,TGCAGCGTTGACTCAAGCATGAGCACTGAAGCTTTCTTT,CSVDSSMSTEAFF
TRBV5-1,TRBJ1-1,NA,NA,TGCGCCAGCAGCTTGCCACAGGGCAACACTGAAGCTTTCTTT,CASSLPQGNTEAFF
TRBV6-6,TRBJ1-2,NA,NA,TGTGCCAGCAGTCCAACAGGGTTAGGTTTGCATGGCTACACCTTC,CASSPTGLGLHGYTF
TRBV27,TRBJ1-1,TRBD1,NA,TGTGCCAGCAGAGGAGGGGGCAGCACTGAAGCTTTCTTT,CASRGGGSTEAFF
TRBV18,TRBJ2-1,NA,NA,TGTGCCAGCTCACCCACTAATACAGGGCAGGAAAATGAGCAGTTCTTC,CASSPTNTGQENEQFF
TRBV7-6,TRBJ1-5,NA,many,TGTGCCAGCAGCTTAGCAGGGGATCAGCCCCAGCATTTT,CASSLAGDQPQHF
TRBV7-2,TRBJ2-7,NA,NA,TGTGCCAGCAGCCCCCGCTACGAGCAGTACTTC,CASSPRYEQYF